The rows below give T cell receptor beta chains drawn from one sample of a study of blood T cell repertoires in COVID-19. Profiling relied on immunoSEQ multiplex PCR, and the TCRdb table lists in-frame clones only, not all of them. The profile shows about 200,000 clones, approximately 88% of them singletons. Sequences were obtained from peripheral blood. The receptors here all came from a man aged 40-55 years with acute or convalescent COVID-19. The CDR3 runs from the conserved cysteine through the conserved F or W. The D gene is left open where the match is weak. The size field is filled for only some rows; it gives once, few, many or a size class.

abundance	v_gene	j_gene	d_gene	CDR3nt	CDR3aa
.	TRBV24-1	TRBJ2-1	TRBD1	TGTGCCACCAGTGACTCCACAGGGGTTTCCTACAATGAGCAGTTCTTC	CATSDSTGVSYNEQFF
once	TRBV30	TRBJ1-1	TRBD1	TGTGCCGGAGACAGGGGGCTGAACACTGAAGCTTTCTTT	CAGDRGLNTEAFF
.	TRBV19	TRBJ1-1	.	TGTGCCAGTAGCATAAGAGGGCAGCCCCTTGAAGCTTTCTTT	CASSIRGQPLEAFF
.	TRBV7-2	TRBJ1-1	TRBD1	TGTGCCAGCAGCTTGAGAGGAGGGACCGGGACAGGGAGGACTGAAGCTTTCTTT	CASSLRGGTGTGRTEAFF
.	TRBV29-1	TRBJ2-6	.	TGCAGCGTTCGACTGCTCAGGGCCAACGTCCTGACTTTC	CSVRLLRANVLTF
.	TRBV2	TRBJ2-7	.	TGTGCCAGCACCCGGGACAACTACGAGCAGTACTTC	CASTRDNYEQYF
once	TRBV11-2	TRBJ1-6	TRBD1	TGTGCCAGCAGCCAAGGGACAGCGTATAATTCACCCCTCCACTTT	CASSQGTAYNSPLHF
.	TRBV5-1	TRBJ2-5	.	TGCGCCAGCAGCTTGGAGCTGGGGGCCTTGGAGACCCAGTACTTC	CASSLELGALETQYF
.	TRBV27	TRBJ1-6	.	TGTGCCAGCAGTTCGTGGGGGGACAATTCACCCCTCCACTTT	CASSSWGDNSPLHF
few	TRBV2	TRBJ1-5	.	TGTGCCAGCAGCAGGGTTAGCAATCAGCCCCAGCATTTT	CASSRVSNQPQHF
once	TRBV6-4	TRBJ2-2	TRBD2	TGTGCCAGCAGCACGGGACTAGCGAACACCGGGGAGCTGTTTTTT	CASSTGLANTGELFF
few	TRBV28	TRBJ1-1	.	TGTGCCAGCTCAAACGCGAACAGCCAACCCACTGAAGCTTTCTTT	CASSNANSQPTEAFF
.	TRBV6-5	TRBJ2-1	.	TGTGCCAGCAGTTACAAGGGACTTGACTACAATGAGCAGTTCTTC	CASSYKGLDYNEQFF
.	TRBV7-9	TRBJ1-2	.	TGTGCCAGCAGCTCTCCCCCAGCTAACTATGGCTACACCTTC	CASSSPPANYGYTF
few	TRBV2	TRBJ2-1	TRBD2	TGTGCCAGCAGTGGTCAGCGGCTAGCGGGAGCGTCTGAGCAGTTCTTC	CASSGQRLAGASEQFF
.	TRBV2	TRBJ2-7	.	TGTGCCACCAAAGGGACTCACTACGAGCAGTACTTC	CATKGTHYEQYF
.	TRBV30	TRBJ1-2	TRBD1	TGTGCCTGGAGTCTCGGACAGGGGCATGGCTACACCTTC	CAWSLGQGHGYTF
.	TRBV19	TRBJ2-1	.	TGTGCCAGTAGGAGGAGGTATGAGCAGTTCTTC	CASRRRYEQFF
.	TRBV5-1	TRBJ1-3	TRBD1	TGCGCCAGCAGCGGTGGACAGGGGGAGGCCACCATATATTTT	CASSGGQGEATIYF
.	TRBV5-5	TRBJ1-5	.	TGTGCCAGCAGCGGGGAGGGATATCAGCCCCAGCATTTT	CASSGEGYQPQHF
.	TRBV6-5	TRBJ2-7	TRBD1	TGTGCCAGCAGCTCCCGGGACAGGGCCTACGAGCAGTACTTC	CASSSRDRAYEQYF
.	TRBV9	TRBJ2-1	TRBD2	TGTGCCAGCAGCGAGAGAGGGACTACCTACAATGAGCAGTTCTTC	CASSERGTTYNEQFF
.	TRBV12-5	TRBJ2-3	.	TGTGCTAGTGGTGCCGGGCCGGGACACAGCACAGATACGCAGTATTTT	CASGAGPGHSTDTQYF
.	TRBV4-1	TRBJ1-6	TRBD1	TGCGCCAGCAGCCATGAGACAGGGGGCAATTCACCCCTCCACTTT	CASSHETGGNSPLHF
few	TRBV10-3	TRBJ2-3	TRBD1	TGTGCCATCAACCCCGGGACAGGGGGCAACACAGATACGCAGTATTTT	CAINPGTGGNTDTQYF
once	TRBV7-2	TRBJ2-1	.	TGTGCCAGCAGCTTACAGGGAACCCTTGCCAATGAGCAGTTCTTC	CASSLQGTLANEQFF
few	TRBV25-1	TRBJ1-1	TRBD1	TGTGCCAGCAGTGAAGGGACAGGGCCCACTGAAGCTTTCTTT	CASSEGTGPTEAFF
.	TRBV5-1	TRBJ1-1	.	TGCGCCAGCAGCTTGTCAGTGAACACTGAAGCTTTCTTT	CASSLSVNTEAFF
.	TRBV27	TRBJ2-1	TRBD2	TGTGCCAGCAGTTCGGGACTAGCGGGCTCATACAATGAGCAGTTCTTC	CASSSGLAGSYNEQFF
.	TRBV11-1	TRBJ2-1	.	TGTGCCAGCAGCTTAGCGGCGGGACGATTCTACAATGAGCAGTTCTTC	CASSLAAGRFYNEQFF
.	TRBV19	TRBJ1-2	.	TGTGCCAGTAGTATAGCGGCAGGGCTCGACTATGGCTACACCTTC	CASSIAAGLDYGYTF
.	TRBV19	TRBJ1-6	TRBD1	TGTGCCAGTTCGGGACAGAAGAATTCACCCCTCCACTTT	CASSGQKNSPLHF
.	TRBV11-2	TRBJ2-3	TRBD2	TGTGCCAGCAGCTTAGTAGCGGGACTATCCGCTGCGCAGTATTTT	CASSLVAGLSAAQYF
.	TRBV9	TRBJ1-1	.	TGTGCCAGCAGCGTGTCGGCGGACACTGAAGCTTTCTTT	CASSVSADTEAFF
.	TRBV7-7	TRBJ2-1	TRBD2	TGTGCCAGCAGCGCGCGGACTAGCGGGAGAAATGAGCAGTTCTTC	CASSARTSGRNEQFF
.	TRBV7-2	TRBJ1-4	.	TGTGCCAGCAGTTCTGATTCTGACAGCTCAAATGAAAAACTGTTTTTT	CASSSDSDSSNEKLFF
.	TRBV11-2	TRBJ2-1	.	TGTGCCAGCAGCTTGGACAGTCACAATGAGCAGTTCTTC	CASSLDSHNEQFF
.	TRBV6-5	TRBJ2-2	TRBD1	TGTGCCAGCAGACGGGACAGATACACCGGGGAGCTGTTTTTT	CASRRDRYTGELFF
few	TRBV4-3	TRBJ2-5	.	TGCGCCAGCAGCCACGATCGGGTTGCAGAGACCCAGTACTTC	CASSHDRVAETQYF
.	TRBV4-1	TRBJ1-6	.	TGCGCCAGCAGCCAAGATTGGCGGAGGAGCTCCTATAATTCACCCCTCCACTTT	CASSQDWRRSSYNSPLHF
.	TRBV7-9	TRBJ2-1	TRBD2	TGTGCCAGCAGCTTAGCAGGGACTAGCCCATACAATGAGCAGTTCTTC	CASSLAGTSPYNEQFF
.	TRBV5-6	TRBJ1-6	TRBD1	TGTGCCAGCAGCTTGGAACAGGGGGCCTCCACACCCCTCCACTTT	CASSLEQGASTPLHF
.	TRBV10-3	TRBJ2-3	TRBD2	TGTGCCATCAGCGCTAGCGGAAGCACAGATACGCAGTATTTT	CAISASGSTDTQYF